The present entry profiles one T cell receptor beta chain with its context. Its antigen is unidentified. This entry is derived from a study of T-cell memory formation after mild COVID-19. General study results and limits: The CD4+ clones that contracted clustered mainly within CM and EM, and the CD8+ clones concentrated in EMRA.

In germline, CDR1 is MNHEY, CDR2 SMNVEV (reference sequence). The V end was cut by 5 bases, the J end by 4 bases, with 17 bases between. This CDR3 spans 15 amino acids. MiXCR, run by TCRdb on the 5' RACE reads, gives a single entry per CDR3 protein. The sample shows around 300,000 distinct CDR3 sequences, approximately 7.6% of them seen only once. The sequencing input was PBMCs or a T cell subset sorted from them (not recorded which). The chain recombines TRBV27 with TRBJ1-1; D perhaps matches TRBD1 (6 bases). The clonotype comes from a man between 18 and 29 years old who had mild COVID-19 (a few samples of this study predate the infection). Cell type and time point are not known. CDR3 amino acids: CASSPTPGVGTEAFF. CDR3 bases: TGTGCCAGCAGTCCCACCCCAGGGGTTGGCACTGAAGCTTTCTTT.